Shown below are 29 T cell receptor beta chains from a single sample sequenced in a study of CD8+CD57+ T cells in acquired aplastic anemia. Genomic DNA provided the template from which TCR beta VDJ and CDR3 profiles were obtained. TCRdb reanalysed the reads using MiXCR and keeps one entry per CDR3 protein. The sample holds around 80,000 distinct CDR3 sequences; about three quarters are singletons and the top ten take more than 80%. Flow cytometry had shown expanded CD8+CD57+ cells in the patients chosen for sequencing. Sequenced: sorted CD4+, CD8+, or CD8+CD57+ T cells (not recorded which) from PBMCs. These receptors all come from a human donor with aplastic anemia.

The chain uses TRBV5-1 and TRBJ2-7; 8 nucleotides match TRBD1. The length of the CDR3 is 13 residues. V shed 2 bases and J 5 bases; nucleotides not matched to a gene: 3. Germline V gene data show CDR1 as SGHRS and CDR2 as YFSETQ. The CDR3 reads CASSFQTGDEQYF. CDR3 DNA sequence: TGCGCCAGCAGCTTTCAGACAGGGGACGAGCAGTACTTC.

CDR3 bases: TGTGCCATCAGTGGGACAGGACAAGAGACCCAGTACTTC. Translated: CAISGTGQETQYF. This chain links TRBV10-3 with TRBJ2-5; 7 nucleotides match TRBD1. The CDR3 loop spans 13 amino acids. Trimming at V came to 4 bases and at J to 2 bases, leaving 1 base not matched to a gene. Germline assignment: CDR1 ENHRY and CDR2 SYGVKD.

This sequence joins TRBV7-8 and TRBJ2-3; D may be TRBD1 (5 bases). Trimming left V 1 base short and J 6 bases short, with 8 bases between. There are 13 residues in the CDR3. Germline assignment: CDR1 SGHVS and CDR2 FQNEAQ. This CDR3 reads CASSLGHRDTQYF. CDR3 coding DNA: TGTGCCAGCAGCTTAGGCCACAGGGATACGCAGTATTTT.

The chain combines TRBV2 with TRBJ2-7; D might be TRBD1 (6 bases). CDR1 is SNHLY and CDR2 is FYNNEI in the germline V gene. The CDR3 spans 14 residues. The V end was cut by 5 bases, the J end by 0 bases, with 11 bases between. The CDR3, as DNA: TGTGCCAGCAGTTACTCAGGGGACTCCTACGAGCAGTACTTC. This gives the protein CASSYSGDSYEQYF.

V and J are TRBV27 and TRBJ2-3; either TRBD1 or TRBD2 may supply D (5 bases each). Trimming removed 5 bases at V and 0 bases at J, with 12 bases between. This CDR3 region has 15 residues. From germline, CDR1 is MNHEY and CDR2 SMNVEV (reference sequence). This CDR3 reads CASSVRDRSTDTQYF. The CDR3, as DNA: TGTGCCAGCAGTGTCCGGGACCGGAGCACAGATACGCAGTATTTT.

V is TRBV19 and J is TRBJ2-1; 8 bases fit TRBD2. The germline gives CDR1 LNHDA, CDR2 SQIVND (reference sequence). The CDR3 has 15 amino acids. Trimming cost V 1 base and J 1 base; bases outside gene matches: 0. The DNA for the CDR3 is TGTGCCAGTAGTATAGCGGGAGGGTCCTACAATGAGCAGTTCTTC. Residues: CASSIAGGSYNEQFF.

This clonotype turned up a few times. The chain carries TRBV10-3 and TRBJ1-6; possible D gene TRBD1, 5 bases. CDR3 size: 13 residues. V was shortened by 2 bases and J by 7 bases, with 6 bases between the two germline ends. Germline CDR1 is ENHRY and CDR2 is SYGVKD. CDR3 nucleotide sequence: TGTGCCATCAGTGAGGAGGGGAATTCACCCCTCCACTTT. Its protein is CAISEEGNSPLHF.

This chain joins TRBV29-1 and TRBJ2-2; 9 nucleotides agree with TRBD2. This CDR3 contains 14 residues. The J segment lost 5 bases and the V segment lost 7 bases, leaving 8 bases of the junction unmatched. The germline V gene has CDR1 SQVTM and CDR2 ANQGSEA. In DNA form, the CDR3 reads TGCAGCGCCAAGATCAGCGGGGGGACCGGGGAGCTGTTTTTT. This codes for CSAKISGGTGELFF.

This clonotype has only a few counts. The chain joins TRBV19 to TRBJ2-2; D not certain. V was trimmed by 7 bases and J by 4 bases, leaving 10 bases between them. CDR1 LNHDA and CDR2 SQIVND come from the germline V gene (reference sequence). The CDR3 loop spans 13 amino acids. CDR3 in amino acids: CASNIYGTGELFF. CDR3 nucleotide sequence: TGTGCCAGTAACATCTATGGCACCGGGGAGCTGTTTTTT. Combining the CDR3 with reference TRBV19 and TRBJ2-2 gives the whole variable domain DGGITQSPKYLFRKEGQNVTLSCEQNLNHDAMYWYRQDPGQGLRLIYYSQIVNDFQKGDIAEGYSVSREKKESFPLTVTSAQKNPTAFYLCASNIYGTGELFFGEGSRLTVL.

The chain has TRBV13 and TRBJ2-3, with 7 bases identical to TRBD2. The germline V gene encodes CDR1 PRHDT and CDR2 FYEKMQ (reference sequence). The CDR3 has 15 residues. J gave up 2 bases and V 5 bases, and 7 bases lay outside the gene matches. CDR3 loop: CASSRAGPTTDTQYF. The CDR3 nucleotides are TGTGCCAGCAGCCGAGCGGGGCCCACCACAGATACGCAGTATTTT. Filled out from reference TRBV13 and TRBJ2-3, the complete variable domain reads AAGVIQSPRHLIKEKRETATLKCYPIPRHDTVYWYQQGPGQDPQFLISFYEKMQSDKGSIPDRFSAQQFSDYHSELNMSSLELGDSALYFCASSRAGPTTDTQYFGPGTRLTVL.

The chain uses TRBV11-2 and TRBJ2-2; D could derive from TRBD1 or TRBD2 (5 bases each). Trimming removed 1 base from V and 4 bases from J, with 10 bases in between. Per germline, CDR1 SGHAT and CDR2 FQNNGV. This CDR3 spans 15 amino acids. CDR3 bases: TGTGCCAGCAGCTTAGGGAAGGGGACCACCGGGGAGCTGTTTTTT. It yields the protein CASSLGKGTTGELFF.

The chain couples TRBV7-3 to TRBJ2-5; D is unclear. This CDR3 has 14 amino acids. Germline V gives CDR1 SGHTA, CDR2 FQGTGA. V was shortened by 4 bases and J by 2 bases, with 11 bases between the two germline ends. The CDR3 sequence is CASSYGPGQETQYF. The CDR3 DNA sequence: TGTGCCAGCAGCTACGGACCCGGTCAAGAGACCCAGTACTTC.

The chain combines TRBV25-1 with TRBJ2-7, with D uncertain. V dropped 6 bases and J dropped 6 bases, with 18 bases sitting between them. The CDR3 loop spans 14 amino acids. The germline CDR1 and CDR2 sequences are MGHDK and SYGVNS. CDR3 loop: CASSLEARTSEQYF. DNA of the CDR3: TGTGCCAGCAGCTTAGAGGCCCGTACCTCCGAGCAGTACTTC.

Comments on this clonotype: An end of the junction does not agree with germline; a read error may underlie this. The gene calls are TRBV5-1 and TRBJ1-1, with TRBD1 identical over 9 bases. The CDR3 has 11 amino acids. In germline, CDR1 is SGHRS, CDR2 YFSETQ. The CDR3: CASSSNRDREF. DNA for the CDR3: TGCGCCAGCAGCAGCAACCGGGACAGGGAATTT.

This clonotype came up many times. The chain uses TRBV24-1 and TRBJ2-3, with D perhaps TRBD1 (6 bases). CDR1 is KGHDR and CDR2 is SFDVKD in the germline V gene. There are 14 residues in the CDR3. V dropped 4 bases and J dropped 5 bases, with 12 bases sitting between them. CDR3 coding DNA: TGTGCCACCAGTGAAACAGGGTGGTTAGATACGCAGTATTTT. Translating gives CATSETGWLDTQYF.

Many counts were recorded for this clonotype. The chain recombines TRBV6-6 with TRBJ2-2; D possibly matches TRBD1 or TRBD2 (5 bases each). The CDR3 runs 14 residues. Per germline, CDR1 MNHNY and CDR2 SVGAGI (reference sequence). The V end was cut by 0 bases, the J end by 4 bases, with 6 bases between. The CDR3: CASSYSGTTGELFF. As DNA, the CDR3 is TGTGCCAGCAGTTACTCAGGGACCACCGGGGAGCTGTTTTTT.

This clonotype was counted a few times. The rearrangement uses TRBV10-3 and TRBJ2-3, with 9 bases that match TRBD1. This CDR3 contains 14 residues. The germline V gene has CDR1 ENHRY and CDR2 SYGVKD. Trimming took 6 bases from V and 3 from J; bases not matched to a gene: 4. The CDR3 loop reads CAIRRQGGTDTQYF. In DNA, the CDR3 is TGTGCCATCAGGCGACAGGGGGGAACAGATACGCAGTATTTT.

This clonotype was detected a few times. The chain employs TRBV6-1 and TRBJ2-3, with 8 bases matching TRBD2. The CDR3 extends over 15 amino acids. Germline lookup yields CDR1 MNHNS and CDR2 SASEGT. With 4 bases clipped from V and 4 bases from J, the junction kept 7 bases outside the gene matches. The CDR3 protein is CASSVSGTRSDTQYF. CDR3 in DNA: TGTGCCAGCAGTGTATCCGGGACTAGGTCAGATACGCAGTATTTT.

This clonotype has ten or more counts. The chain combines TRBV11-3 with TRBJ2-7; either TRBD1 or TRBD2 may fit D (5 bases each). Germline V CDR1 and CDR2: SGHNT, YENEEA. Trimming removed 5 bases from V and 2 bases from J, with 13 bases in between. This CDR3 contains 14 residues. The CDR3 nucleotides are TGTGCCAGCAGCAACCGGGACGGAGCCTACGAGCAGTACTTC. This encodes CASSNRDGAYEQYF.

V is TRBV7-9 and J is TRBJ2-1, with D perhaps matching TRBD1 or TRBD2 (5 bases each). This CDR3 contains 12 residues. The V end was cut by 5 bases, the J end by 9 bases, with 11 bases between. Germline V gives CDR1 SEHNR, CDR2 FQNEAQ (reference sequence). CDR3 loop: CASSRGTSEQFF. The CDR3 region has the DNA TGTGCCAGCAGCCGAGGGACCAGTGAGCAGTTCTTC.

Details on this clonotype: This may come from a read error, since a much larger clone is one base off. This is likely a read error, given that the CDR3 carries no conserved phenylalanine or tryptophan at its end. This chain links TRBV11-2 with TRBJ1-4; D is unresolved. The CDR3 extends over 12 amino acids. Germline values: CDR1 SGHAT, CDR2 FQNNGV. V gave up 3 bases and J gave up 7 bases, with 6 bases separating them. The CDR3 sequence: CASSFGLEKLFL. CDR3 nucleotides: TGTGCCAGCAGCTTTGGTCTTGAAAAACTGTTTCTT.

The rearrangement links TRBV9 to TRBJ2-2; D is uncertain. Trimming took 4 bases from V and 7 from J, leaving 8 bases between them. The germline V gene has CDR1 SGDLS and CDR2 YYNGEE. The CDR3 covers 12 residues. CDR3 sequence reads: CASSLLSGELFF. The CDR3, as DNA: TGTGCCAGCAGCCTATTAAGCGGGGAGCTGTTTTTT.

V is TRBV24-1 and J is TRBJ2-6; D is undetermined. Trimming pared 4 bases from V and 0 bases from J, leaving 6 bases between. The germline V gene has CDR1 KGHDR and CDR2 SFDVKD. The CDR3 sequence is 15 residues long. DNA for the CDR3: TGTGCCACCAGTGACGTTAGCTCTGGGGCCAACGTCCTGACTTTC. Translated: CATSDVSSGANVLTF.

The chain joins TRBV9 to TRBJ2-3; 11 nucleotides agree with TRBD2. Germline V lookup: CDR1 SGDLS, CDR2 YYNGEE. The CDR3 contains 17 residues. After removal of 4 bases from V and 0 bases from J, the junction contained 7 bases not matched to a gene. DNA of the CDR3: TGTGCCAGCAGCCAAACCTGGACTAGCGGGAGCACAGATACGCAGTATTTT. Translated, it gives CASSQTWTSGSTDTQYF. Drawing the rest from reference TRBV9 and TRBJ2-3, the complete variable domain is DSGVTQTPKHLITATGQRVTLRCSPRSGDLSVYWYQQSLDQGLQFLIQYYNGEERAKGNILERFSAQQFPDLHSELNLSSLELGDSALYFCASSQTWTSGSTDTQYFGPGTRLTVL.

This chain joins TRBV2 and TRBJ1-5; D possibly corresponds to TRBD1 (6 bases). The CDR3 spans 14 residues. Trimming cost V 6 bases and J 5 bases, with 14 bases left between them. Germline loops: CDR1 SNHLY, CDR2 FYNNEI. The CDR3 spells CASRVQGGYQPQHF. CDR3 nucleotides: TGTGCCAGCAGAGTACAGGGAGGCTATCAGCCCCAGCATTTT.

The chain employs TRBV15 and TRBJ2-7, with TRBD2 identical over 13 bases. The germline gives CDR1 LNHNV, CDR2 YYDKDF (reference sequence). The trim removed 4 bases at V and 4 bases at J, leaving 7 bases unmatched. CDR3 size: 16 residues. The DNA for the CDR3 is TGTGCCACCAGCAAAGGACTAGCGGGAGATTGGTACGAGCAGTACTTC. This encodes CATSKGLAGDWYEQYF.

The chain uses TRBV7-8 and TRBJ2-5; the match to TRBD1 covers 7 bases. J lost 2 bases, V lost 6 bases, and 3 bases had no gene match. The CDR3 is made up of 13 amino acids. Germline CDR1 and CDR2: SGHVS and FQNEAQ. CDR3 DNA sequence: TGTGCCAGCAGACCCAGGGGGCAAGAGACCCAGTACTTC. Translated: CASRPRGQETQYF.

The chain links TRBV19 to TRBJ1-6, with a tentative D call TRBD1 (5 bases). This CDR3 comprises 13 residues. The ends were cut back, 1 base at V and 11 bases at J, with 9 bases in the middle. Germline V lookup: CDR1 LNHDA, CDR2 SQIVND (reference sequence). The CDR3 here is CASSIGRGPPLHF. DNA for the CDR3: TGTGCCAGTAGTATAGGGCGGGGACCACCCCTCCACTTT.

V gene TRBV15 combines with J gene TRBJ2-2; 9 bases fit TRBD1. Germline CDR1 is LNHNV and CDR2 is YYDKDF (reference sequence). The CDR3 length is 16 residues. The V segment lost 1 base and the J segment 1 base; nucleotides outside the gene matches: 1. CDR3 sequence (DNA): TGTGCCACCAGCAGAGGACAGGGGGGGAACACCGGGGAGCTGTTTTTT. It codes for CATSRGQGGNTGELFF.